The entry that follows covers one T cell receptor (beta chain) sequence. This sample is drawn from a study of cytomegalovirus exposure and HLA in healthy donors. The primer mix had 60 Vbeta and 13 Jbeta primers. TCRdb keeps only in-frame clones here, not all; method: immunoSEQ multiplex PCR. The sample data list roughly 200,000 clones. Germline assignment: CDR1 MDHEN and CDR2 SYDVKM. The CDR3 spans 16 residues. Trimming shortened V by 4 bases and J by 1 base, and 14 bases separated the two germline ends. The source of this sequence is a girl aged 2-9 years in good health and CMV-seropositive. Specimen: PBMCs. The chain employs TRBV28 and TRBJ1-5, with D perhaps TRBD1 (5 bases). The chain's CDR3 is CASSSLSKGSNQPQHF. Here the CDR3 DNA reads TGTGCCAGCAGTTCCCTTTCGAAGGGGAGCAATCAGCCCCAGCATTTT.